Listed below are T cell receptor beta chains from one sample, sequenced in a study of identifying expanded T cells in peripheral blood. Profiled with immunoSEQ multiplex PCR; TCRdb holds only in-frame clones, not every one. The data contain 70,000 to 100,000 clones, approximately 86% of them singletons. The sequenced sample consisted of blood. These receptors all stem from a person aged 18 to 70 in good health. CDR3s include the opening cysteine and the closing phenylalanine or tryptophan. D genes are given only for firm matches. Size is stated for part of the rows, as once, few or many counts, or as a class when the clone is expanded.

J: TRBJ1-1
size: NA
length: 14
V: TRBV5-8
D: TRBD1
DNA: TGTGCCAGCAGCCCCCAAGCGGGCAGGGGGAAAGCTTTCTTT
CDR3: CASSPQAGRGKAFF

J: TRBJ1-3
size: NA
length: 16
V: TRBV18
D: NA
DNA: TGTGCCAGCTCACCCGCTCAAGGGGGCTCTGGAAACACCATATATTTT
CDR3: CASSPAQGGSGNTIYF

J: TRBJ2-1
size: NA
length: 14
V: TRBV6-5
D: NA
DNA: TGTGCCAGCAGTTATCAGCAGGGTCGCAATGAGCAGTTCTTC
CDR3: CASSYQQGRNEQFF

J: TRBJ1-5
size: NA
length: 13
V: TRBV30
D: NA
DNA: TGTGCCTGGGCCGGGACGGGCAATCAGCCCCAGCATTTT
CDR3: CAWAGTGNQPQHF

J: TRBJ1-1
size: NA
length: 15
V: TRBV6-5
D: NA
DNA: TGTGCCAGCAGTTACTCAGGGCAGTCGAACACTGAAGCTTTCTTT
CDR3: CASSYSGQSNTEAFF

J: TRBJ2-7
size: NA
length: 15
V: TRBV25-1
D: TRBD1
DNA: TGTGCCAGCAGTGTTGGGGGGACAGGGAACCGCGAGCAGTACTTC
CDR3: CASSVGGTGNREQYF

J: TRBJ2-7
size: NA
length: 11
V: TRBV10-3
D: NA
DNA: TGTGCCATCGGCGCATTTTACGAGCAGTACTTC
CDR3: CAIGAFYEQYF

J: TRBJ1-2
size: NA
length: 16
V: TRBV2
D: NA
DNA: TGTGCCAGCAGTGAATTTTTGAGCGGTAGCGGTGGCCGCTACACCTTC
CDR3: CASSEFLSGSGGRYTF

J: TRBJ2-6
size: NA
length: 16
V: TRBV6-6
D: NA
DNA: TGTGCCACATGGACTAACCCCGTCGCTGGGGCCAACGTCCTGACTTTC
CDR3: CATWTNPVAGANVLTF

J: TRBJ1-1
size: NA
length: 15
V: TRBV9
D: NA
DNA: TGTGCCAGCAGCGTTACAGGGCATTTGAACACTGAAGCTTTCTTT
CDR3: CASSVTGHLNTEAFF

J: TRBJ1-6
size: NA
length: 15
V: TRBV2
D: NA
DNA: TGTGCCAGCAGTGACTGGACGGCCTATAATTCACCCCTCCACTTT
CDR3: CASSDWTAYNSPLHF

J: TRBJ2-2
size: few
length: 14
V: TRBV6-1
D: NA
DNA: TGTGCCAGCAGAGTACGTTCAGGGACCGGGGAGCTGTTTTTT
CDR3: CASRVRSGTGELFF

J: TRBJ1-3
size: NA
length: 14
V: TRBV30
D: NA
DNA: TGTGCCTGGAATGACGGTTACTCTGGAAACACCATATATTTT
CDR3: CAWNDGYSGNTIYF

J: TRBJ1-4
size: NA
length: 14
V: TRBV6-1
D: NA
DNA: TGTGCCAGCAGTGACAGGGGTTGGAATGAAAAACTGTTTTTT
CDR3: CASSDRGWNEKLFF